One and the same sample provided the 6 T cell receptor beta chains below, sequenced in a study of cytomegalovirus exposure and HLA in healthy donors. Primers for the PCR totalled 60 Vbeta and 13 Jbeta. Profiling relied on immunoSEQ multiplex PCR, and the TCRdb table lists in-frame clones only, not all of them. The top ten hold approximately 30% of the sample, which has approximately 85,000 clones, about 80% seen once. The sample was PBMCs. These receptors were collected from a man aged 50 to 59 in good health and CMV-seropositive.

V usage is TRBV19 and J usage is TRBJ2-5, with D maybe TRBD2 (6 bases). The CDR3 covers 15 residues. From germline, CDR1 is LNHDA and CDR2 SQIVND (reference sequence). V lost 3 bases, J lost 2 bases, and 13 bases lay in between. CDR3 in amino acids: CASSMVWTTQETQYF. The CDR3, as DNA: TGTGCCAGTAGTATGGTTTGGACTACACAAGAGACCCAGTACTTC.

Remarks on this clone: A junction end diverges from the germline sequence, so it may reflect a read error. V is TRBV7-7 and J is TRBJ1-5; 7 positions match TRBD1. The CDR3 has 13 amino acids. Germline lookup yields CDR1 SSHAT and CDR2 FNYEAQ (reference sequence). The CDR3 DNA reads as TGTGCTAGCAGCCCCGACAGGGATCAGCCCCAGCATTTT. The encoded protein is CASSPDRDQPQHF.

There are a few counts of this clone. This chain connects TRBV30 to TRBJ1-4, with D maybe TRBD1 (6 bases). Per the germline V gene, CDR1 is GTSNPN and CDR2 is SVGIG (reference sequence). This CDR3 is built from 13 residues. V dropped 3 bases and J dropped 7 bases, with 12 bases sitting between them. CDR3 sequence: CAWSAVQGEKLFF. The CDR3, as DNA: TGTGCCTGGAGCGCGGTACAGGGTGAAAAACTGTTTTTT.

J is TRBJ2-7 and V is TRBV7-3; 14 positions agree with TRBD2. With V trimmed by 5 bases and J by 5 bases, 5 bases remained unmatched. This CDR3 region has 15 residues. CDR1 and CDR2 (germline): SGHTA, FQGTGA. The CDR3 region is CASSPTSGRVNEQYF. CDR3 DNA: TGTGCCAGCAGCCCGACTAGCGGGAGGGTAAACGAGCAGTACTTC.

V and J are TRBV11-3 and TRBJ1-1; 8 nucleotides line up with TRBD1. V was clipped by 3 bases and J by 3 bases; unmatched bases: 0. Germline V gives CDR1 SGHNT, CDR2 YENEEA. The CDR3 has 13 residues. The CDR3 spells CASSFRGHTEAFF. CDR3 DNA: TGTGCCAGCAGCTTCAGGGGGCACACTGAAGCTTTCTTT.

The V gene is TRBV6-5, the J gene TRBJ2-1; tentatively, D is TRBD1 (6 bases). V was cut by 2 bases and J by 0 bases, with 11 bases left in between. Germline CDR1 is MNHEY and CDR2 is SVGAGI. This CDR3 is 16 amino acids long. The CDR3 loop is CASSYADSSSYNEQFF. In DNA, the CDR3 is TGTGCCAGCAGTTACGCGGACAGTAGCTCCTACAATGAGCAGTTCTTC.